This entry features one T cell receptor beta chain sequence. Antigen specificity is unknown. The V gene lost 10 bases and the J gene lost 6 bases, with 15 bases spanning the gap. The CDR3 is made up of 13 amino acids. CDR1 is MNHNY and CDR2 is SVGAGI in the germline V gene (reference sequence). This sample was included in a study of Tregs in tolerant kidney transplant recipients. As for the study in general: The nonmyeloablative bone marrow transplants came from related graft donors, with transient mixed chimerism. Study-wide points: Tregs expanded with activated donor B cells seemed most donor-specific.

Some clones are missing from TCRdb's copy, which holds only in-frame ones; the method was immunoSEQ multiplex PCR. The sample yields under 80,000 clones, around 85% seen once. The sequence came from a human donor who received a combined kidney and bone marrow transplant. The source was Tregs from blood, collected before the transplant. The J gene is TRBJ2-2, the V gene TRBV6-6, with unresolved D. The CDR3 protein is CATAYTPAGELFF. As DNA, the CDR3 is TGTGCCACCGCATATACCCCGGCCGGGGAGCTGTTTTTT.